The 2 T cell receptor beta chains given below trace back to one sample, sequenced in a study of T cell changes during pregnancy in multiple sclerosis (dated 2019 in TCRdb). Library preparation employed the immunoSEQ multiplex PCR assay. TCRdb re-hosts the immuneACCESS table, in-frame sequences only. Its copies lack some clones; in the studies checked, an unresolved V gene accounts for under half of them, and the cause for the rest is not known. The sample data list tens of thousands of clones, and roughly 92% of these were observed just once. Approximately 2% of the sample belongs to the ten largest clones. The sample consisted of peripheral blood, taken in the second trimester of pregnancy. The receptor set was obtained from a female donor with multiple sclerosis, enrolled in a pregnancy study.

V is TRBV14 and J is TRBJ2-3, with a weak D call TRBD2 (7 bases). V was pared by 1 base and J by 10 bases, with 12 bases between. The CDR3 length is 13 residues. From germline, CDR1 is SGHDN and CDR2 FVKESK. CDR3 sequence reads: CASSQAGGRAQYF. CDR3 nucleotide sequence: TGTGCCAGCAGCCAAGCGGGGGGCAGGGCGCAGTATTTT.

The V gene is TRBV19, the J gene TRBJ1-2; 8 bases map to TRBD1. This CDR3 has 14 amino acids. The germline V gene has CDR1 LNHDA and CDR2 SQIVND (reference sequence). V shed 2 bases and J 4 bases; nucleotides not matched to a gene: 3. This chain's CDR3 is CASSIRQGSYGYTF. CDR3 in DNA: TGTGCCAGTAGTATACGACAGGGGAGCTATGGCTACACCTTC.